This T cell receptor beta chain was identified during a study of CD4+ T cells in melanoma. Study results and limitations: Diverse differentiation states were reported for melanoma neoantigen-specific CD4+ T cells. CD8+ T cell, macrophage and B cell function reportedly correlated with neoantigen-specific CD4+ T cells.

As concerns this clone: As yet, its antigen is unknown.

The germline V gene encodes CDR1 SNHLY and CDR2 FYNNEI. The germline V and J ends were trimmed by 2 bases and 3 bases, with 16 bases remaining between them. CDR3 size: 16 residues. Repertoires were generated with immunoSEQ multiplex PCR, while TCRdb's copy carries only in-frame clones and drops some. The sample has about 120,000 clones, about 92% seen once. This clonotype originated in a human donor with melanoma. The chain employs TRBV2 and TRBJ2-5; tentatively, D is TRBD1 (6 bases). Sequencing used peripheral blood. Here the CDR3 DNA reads TGTGCCAGCAGTGAACCCCAGGGGTTCATCGAAGAGACCCAGTACTTC. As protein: CASSEPQGFIEETQYF.